Presented here are 13 T cell receptor beta chains from one specimen sequenced in a study of Ad26.COV2.S vaccination and SARS-CoV-2 variants. Some clones are missing from TCRdb's copy, which holds only in-frame ones; the method was immunoSEQ multiplex PCR. The sample contains roughly 700,000 clones, around 92% of which appear only once. Treatment meaning: about 20 received Ad26.COV2.S at low or high dose, single or two shots; 5 received placebo; per-sample allocation not given. Sample collection was performed on day 63 after the first vaccine or placebo injection. Sequences were derived from peripheral blood, sampled in a trial of Ad26.COV2.S vaccine versus placebo. Receptors originate from a person aged 18 to 59 who received the Ad26.COV2.S COVID-19 vaccine or a placebo.

The CDR3 nucleotides are TGTGCCAGCAGACCCGGGTACCCTGGCGAGCAGTACTTC. Translated, it gives CASRPGYPGEQYF. V is TRBV6-5 and J is TRBJ2-7; D not resolved. The V end was cut by 6 bases, the J end by 6 bases, with 15 bases between. CDR1 MNHEY and CDR2 SVGAGI come from the germline V gene. The CDR3 consists of 13 residues.

This sequence joins TRBV11-2 and TRBJ1-5; unclear D gene. CDR1 and CDR2 (germline): SGHAT, FQNNGV. V was cut by 1 base and J by 6 bases, with 16 bases left in between. The CDR3 runs 16 residues. The CDR3 sequence: CASSLGSQPMAQPQHF. The CDR3 DNA reads TGTGCCAGCAGCTTAGGTAGTCAGCCCATGGCTCAGCCCCAGCATTTT.

This chain links TRBV6-5 with TRBJ2-2, with 7 bases matching TRBD2. Germline assignment: CDR1 MNHEY and CDR2 SVGAGI. The CDR3 length is 16 residues. V trimming: 4 bases; J trimming: 4 bases; junction bases outside the gene matches: 9. CDR3 sequence (DNA): TGTGCCAGCAGTTGGGAGGGTCTAGCGTTCACCGGGGAGCTGTTTTTT. Its translation: CASSWEGLAFTGELFF.

The J gene is TRBJ2-7, the V gene TRBV25-1; no clear D. Trimming cost V 2 bases and J 6 bases, with 8 bases left between them. The CDR3 is made up of 12 amino acids. Per the germline V gene, CDR1 is MGHDK and CDR2 is SYGVNS. CDR3 nucleotides: TGTGCCAGCAGTGAAGGGCTACTCGAGCAGTACTTC. Encoded protein: CASSEGLLEQYF.

The chain uses TRBV30 and TRBJ1-1; D may be TRBD1 (5 bases). Trimming stripped 5 bases from V and 10 bases from J, with 11 bases between. Germline V lookup: CDR1 GTSNPN, CDR2 SVGIG (reference sequence). CDR3 size: 10 residues. DNA of the CDR3: TGTGCCTGGGATGGTCAGGGAGCTTTCTTT. The encoded protein is CAWDGQGAFF.

This rearrangement joins TRBV6-5 to TRBJ2-7, with D uncertain. CDR1 is MNHEY and CDR2 is SVGAGI in the germline V gene. The CDR3 has 12 residues. V was shortened by 2 bases and J by 7 bases, with 9 bases between the two germline ends. The CDR3 sequence: CASSYDSREQYF. Here the CDR3 DNA reads TGTGCCAGCAGTTACGATTCGAGGGAGCAGTACTTC.

The V and J genes are TRBV24-1 and TRBJ1-2, with D hard to call. CDR1 and CDR2 (germline): KGHDR, SFDVKD. The CDR3 totals 13 residues. Trimming removed 12 bases from V and 4 bases from J, with 17 bases in between. CDR3 loop: CAPPSKASYGYTF. CDR3 DNA: TGTGCCCCTCCCTCCAAGGCGAGCTATGGCTACACCTTC.

The chain uses TRBV3-1 (or the pseudogene TRBV3-2) and TRBJ2-1, with D possibly being TRBD2 (7 bases). Germline CDR1 is LGHDT and CDR2 is YNNKEL (reference sequence). The CDR3 is 16 residues long. Trimming removed 2 bases from V and 7 bases from J, with 18 bases in between. CDR3: CASSQRGGTWGNEQFF. The CDR3 DNA sequence: TGTGCCAGCAGCCAAAGGGGGGGGACGTGGGGAAATGAGCAGTTCTTC.

The genes are TRBV5-4 and TRBJ1-1, with a weak D call TRBD1 (5 bases). Germline CDR1 SGHNT, CDR2 YYREEE (reference sequence). Trimming left V 0 bases short and J 4 bases short, with 10 bases between. CDR3 length: 14 residues. The CDR3 DNA follows: TGTGCCAGCAGCTTGGTTGGGGCACCCACTGAAGCTTTCTTT. It codes for CASSLVGAPTEAFF.

The rearrangement links TRBV6-4 to TRBJ1-2, with D unresolved. The CDR3 consists of 15 residues. V was cut by 4 bases and J by 7 bases, with 19 bases left in between. CDR1 is MRHNA and CDR2 is SNTAGT in the germline V gene. The DNA of the CDR3 is TGTGCCAGCAGTGTTGAGGGATCCACCTCTGGTGGCTACACCTTC. The encoded protein is CASSVEGSTSGGYTF.

The rearrangement links TRBV18 to TRBJ1-1; D gene ambiguous. Germline CDR1 is KGHSH and CDR2 is LQKENI. The CDR3 covers 14 residues. The germline V and J ends were trimmed by 6 bases and 4 bases, with 15 bases remaining between them. CDR3 nucleotide sequence: TGTGCCAGCTCTTACCGTGAGGAGGGCACTGAAGCTTTCTTT. Translation gives CASSYREEGTEAFF. Complete variable domain (other parts from reference TRBV18 and TRBJ1-1): NAGVMQNPRHLVRRRGQEARLRCSPMKGHSHVYWYRQLPEEGLKFMVYLQKENIIDESGMPKERFSAEFPKEGPSILRIQQVVRGDSAAYFCASSYREEGTEAFFGQGTRLTVV.

The genes are TRBV12-2 and TRBJ2-2; the listed D gene, TRBD2, was not tested against the DNA. TRBV12-2 is noted as a pseudogene. The CDR3 is made up of 17 amino acids. CDR3 bases: TGTGCAAGTCGCCCACAGAAGCGGGAGGCGGGCACCGGGGAGCTGTTTTTT. Its protein product is CASRPQKREAGTGELFF.

The chain couples TRBV29-1 to TRBJ1-1; 8 nucleotides agree with TRBD1. Germline trimming cut 4 bases from V and 6 bases from J; bases unmatched to any gene: 10. The CDR3 covers 14 residues. CDR1 is SQVTM, CDR2 ANQGSEA, per germline. Written as DNA, the CDR3 is TGCAGCGTTGTTTCTGCCGGGACAGGACCTGAAGCTTTCTTT. Protein sequence: CSVVSAGTGPEAFF.